What follows is one T cell receptor (beta chain) and its context. Profiled with immunoSEQ multiplex PCR; TCRdb holds only in-frame clones, not every one. The sample includes more than 25,000 clones, 80% to 90% seen only once; the top ten take roughly 13%. These data belong to a study of blood T cell repertoires in COVID-19. CDR3 length equals 15 residues. The V end lost 0 bases, the J end lost 2 bases, and 9 bases lay between the germline ends. In germline, CDR1 is SEHNR, CDR2 FQNEAQ (reference sequence). The sequence was obtained from a human donor in a cohort sampled during active COVID-19. V usage is TRBV7-9 and J usage is TRBJ2-3, with no clear D. The sequencing sample was made of peripheral blood. CDR3 sequence reads: CASSLAYGNTDTQYF. CDR3 in DNA: TGTGCCAGCAGCTTAGCGTATGGCAACACAGATACGCAGTATTTT. The complete variable domain, with remaining parts taken from reference TRBV7-9 and TRBJ2-3, reads DTGVSQNPRHKITKRGQNVTFRCDPISEHNRLYWYRQTLGQGPEFLTYFQNEAQLEKSRLLSDRFSAERPKGSFSTLEIQRTEQGDSAMYLCASSLAYGNTDTQYFGPGTRLTVL.